This entry concerns a single T cell receptor beta chain. The data are from a study of blood T cell repertoires in COVID-19. Germline-derived CDR1 and CDR2 are SGHAT and FQNNGV. The CDR3 is 13 residues long. The V end was cut by 7 bases, the J end by 12 bases, with 18 bases between. The method was immunoSEQ multiplex PCR; TCRdb's version includes in-frame clones alone and lacks a portion of them. Of roughly 70,000 clones listed, just under 80% were seen once; the top ten hold 8.5% to 10%. The source of this sequence is a human donor in a cohort sampled during active COVID-19. The gene calls are TRBV11-2 and TRBJ1-4; tentative D call: TRBD1 (5 bases). What was sequenced was peripheral blood. The CDR3 DNA sequence: TGTGCCAGCAACAAGATTCGGGGGGGTGAACTGTTTTTT. Its translation is CASNKIRGGELFF.